The 11 T cell receptor beta chains below were found in one sample sequenced in a study of Ad26.COV2.S vaccination and SARS-CoV-2 variants. TCRdb keeps only in-frame clones here, not all; method: immunoSEQ multiplex PCR. The data contain about 400,000 clones, around 91% of them singletons. Treatment noted: roughly 20 received Ad26.COV2.S at low or high dose, single or two shots; roughly five received placebo; per-sample allocation not given. The investigators took samples on day 63 after the first vaccine or placebo injection. The specimen comprised peripheral blood, sampled in a trial of Ad26.COV2.S vaccine versus placebo. The receptors were gathered from a person between 18 and 65 years old who received the Ad26.COV2.S COVID-19 vaccine or a placebo.

The chain employs TRBV3-1 (or the pseudogene TRBV3-2) and TRBJ1-4; the D gene is possibly TRBD1 (5 bases). This CDR3 contains 16 residues. Trimming took 0 bases from V and 5 from J, leaving 13 bases between them. Germline V CDR1 and CDR2: LGHDT, YNNKEL (reference sequence). The CDR3: CASSQDVQGGNEKLFF. For the CDR3, the DNA is TGTGCCAGCAGCCAAGATGTCCAGGGAGGAAATGAAAAACTGTTTTTT.

The V call is TRBV5-1, the J call TRBJ2-1; 7 nucleotides line up with TRBD2. The trim removed 6 bases at V and 0 bases at J, leaving 6 bases unmatched. This CDR3 contains 15 residues. Germline CDR1 SGHRS, CDR2 YFSETQ. The CDR3 sequence is CASIAGESSYNEQFF. The CDR3 DNA reads as TGCGCCAGCATAGCGGGCGAAAGCTCCTACAATGAGCAGTTCTTC.

The CDR3 coding sequence is TGTGCCAGCAGTTTAGGGCCGATCGGGGAGCAGTACTTC. The encoded protein is CASSLGPIGEQYF. The chain employs TRBV27 and TRBJ2-7; D is uncertain. V lost 2 bases, J lost 7 bases, and 12 bases lay in between. This CDR3 is 13 amino acids long. CDR1 MNHEY and CDR2 SMNVEV come from the germline V gene (reference sequence).

The V and J genes are TRBV28 and TRBJ2-7; TRBD2 agrees at 7 bases. Unmatched junction bases numbered 6, after V lost 4 bases and J lost 3 bases. The germline CDR1 and CDR2 sequences are MDHEN and SYDVKM. The CDR3 loop spans 14 amino acids. Here the CDR3 reads CASSSDSGFYEQYF. CDR3 DNA sequence: TGTGCCAGCAGTTCGGATAGCGGGTTCTACGAGCAGTACTTC.

The chain employs TRBV9 and TRBJ2-7; D is undetermined. CDR1 and CDR2 from the germline V gene are SGDLS and YYNGEE. The V and J ends lost 3 bases and 6 bases respectively, with 10 bases between them. The CDR3 covers 12 residues. The chain's CDR3 is CASSEDWGEQYF. As DNA, the CDR3 is TGTGCCAGCAGCGAGGATTGGGGCGAGCAGTACTTC.

The gene calls are TRBV5-8 and TRBJ2-5, with D perhaps TRBD1 (6 bases). The CDR3 is 14 amino acids. V was shortened by 0 bases and J by 4 bases, with 10 bases between the two germline ends. The germline gives CDR1 SGHTS, CDR2 YDEGEE. The CDR3 DNA reads as TGTGCCAGCAGCTTGGGACAGGCCCTAGAGACCCAGTACTTC. Protein sequence: CASSLGQALETQYF.

This clone was seen a few times. The chain links TRBV5-6 to TRBJ2-1; D is unresolved. This CDR3 is built from 14 residues. Germline V gene data show CDR1 as SGHDT and CDR2 as YYEEEE. The V and J ends lost 0 bases and 9 bases respectively, with 13 bases between them. The CDR3 region is CASSLGPHGREQFF. CDR3 sequence (DNA): TGTGCCAGCAGCTTGGGTCCCCACGGGCGTGAGCAGTTCTTC.

The rearrangement uses TRBV11-3 and TRBJ2-5; TRBD1 agrees at 7 bases. Germline CDR1 SGHNT, CDR2 YENEEA. Germline trimming cut 4 bases from V and 4 bases from J; bases unmatched to any gene: 9. CDR3 length: 15 amino acids. In nucleotides, the CDR3 is TGTGCCAGCAGCTCGGGACCCCGACAGGGAGAGACCCAGTACTTC. This gives the protein CASSSGPRQGETQYF.

The CDR3 nucleotides are TGTGCCAGCAGTGAAACTAGGAGACTAGCGGGAGGAGATACGCAGTATTTT. This codes for CASSETRRLAGGDTQYF. V is TRBV6-1 and J is TRBJ2-3; 13 nucleotides agree with TRBD2. Germline CDR1 MNHNS, CDR2 SASEGT. V was clipped by 2 bases and J by 5 bases; unmatched bases: 7. This CDR3 has 17 amino acids.

The CDR3 region has the DNA TGTGCCAGCAGCTTGGCCAGGGAATATGGCTACACCTTC. Residues: CASSLAREYGYTF. V usage is TRBV5-5 and J usage is TRBJ1-2, with a weak D call TRBD1 (5 bases). The CDR3 is 13 residues long. Trimming removed 0 bases from V and 5 bases from J, with 8 bases in between. The germline V gene encodes CDR1 SGHKS and CDR2 YYEKEE (reference sequence).

This clone was found once. This chain connects TRBV19 to TRBJ2-5; D not resolved. The germline V and J ends were trimmed by 4 bases and 6 bases, with 6 bases remaining between them. The CDR3 contains 11 residues. Germline V gives CDR1 LNHDA, CDR2 SQIVND (reference sequence). The CDR3 DNA reads TGTGCCAGTAGTAAAAGTCAGACCCAGTACTTC. The encoded protein is CASSKSQTQYF.